This TCR beta chain was identified during a study of blood T cell repertoires in COVID-19. Study-wide context: Sites across the United States, Italy and Spain contributed samples from acute and convalescent COVID-19.

Sequencing used immunoSEQ multiplex PCR; TCRdb keeps in-frame clones, though not all of them. The sample yields hundreds of thousands of clones, around 87% seen once. Per the germline V gene, CDR1 is SGHTA and CDR2 is FQGNSA. V was cut by 1 base and J by 4 bases, with 14 bases left in between. CDR3 size: 16 residues. What was sequenced was PBMCs or T cells enriched from blood (not recorded which). The rearrangement uses TRBV7-2 and TRBJ1-5; TRBD1 might be the D (6 bases). This receptor was identified in a young woman who had recovered from COVID-19. CDR3 in amino acids: CASSLGGGGWNQPQHF. CDR3 DNA sequence: TGTGCCAGCAGCTTAGGGGGGGGCGGATGGAATCAGCCCCAGCATTTT.